Detailed here is one T cell receptor (beta chain). Its antigen is still unknown. The entry originates in a study of cytomegalovirus exposure and HLA in healthy donors. Study observations and caveats: Information on immune exposure was restricted to one variable (CMV serostatus).

Between the trimmed V and J ends, which lost 5 bases and 5 bases, there was a span of 21 bases. Germline assignment: CDR1 SEHNR and CDR2 FQNEAQ (reference sequence). This CDR3 is 16 amino acids long. It was with 60 Vbeta and 13 Jbeta primers that the PCR ran. Study processing details: Per a later analysis, the number of unique TCR beta chains was roughly 87 million, of which 10 million to 11 million were shared. Assay: immunoSEQ multiplex PCR; the TCRdb copy retains only in-frame clones and omits some. The V and J calls and clone size come from that table; D and trimming were worked out from the DNA. The data show around 220,000 clones, less than 85% seen once.

The specimen sequenced was PBMCs. The TCR comes from a girl aged 2 to 9 in good health and CMV-seronegative. J is TRBJ1-1 and V is TRBV7-9; possibly TRBD1 for D (6 bases). The CDR3 loop reads CASSHAGGAGDTEAFF. In DNA form, the CDR3 reads TGTGCCAGCAGCCACGCCGGGGGGGCAGGGGATACTGAAGCTTTCTTT.